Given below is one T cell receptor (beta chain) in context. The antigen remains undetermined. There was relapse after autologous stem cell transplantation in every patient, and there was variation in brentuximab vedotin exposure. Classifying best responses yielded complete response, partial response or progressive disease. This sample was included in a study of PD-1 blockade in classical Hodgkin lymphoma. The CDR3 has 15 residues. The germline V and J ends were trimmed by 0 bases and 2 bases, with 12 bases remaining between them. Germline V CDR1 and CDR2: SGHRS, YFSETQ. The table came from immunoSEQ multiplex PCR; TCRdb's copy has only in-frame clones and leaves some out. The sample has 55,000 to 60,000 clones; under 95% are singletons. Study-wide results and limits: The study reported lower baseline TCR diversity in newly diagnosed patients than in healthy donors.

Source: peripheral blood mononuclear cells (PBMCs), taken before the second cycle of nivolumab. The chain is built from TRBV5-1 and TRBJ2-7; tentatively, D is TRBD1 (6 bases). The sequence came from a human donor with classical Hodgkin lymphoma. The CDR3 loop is CASSLVDPGAYEQYF. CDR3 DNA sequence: TGCGCCAGCAGCTTGGTTGACCCAGGGGCCTACGAGCAGTACTTC.